This T cell receptor (beta chain) appears in the sequencing data of a study of cytomegalovirus exposure and HLA in healthy donors (TCRdb year 2017). Regarding the study in general: An earlier analysis of approximately 550 of the donors reported about 250 Gb of sequence data and 117 million unique TCR beta sequences from some 180 million T cells. An early release covering 550 to 650 HLA-typed donors comprised 300 to 350 gigabases of sequencing data and about 90 million unique TCR sequences. Among the roughly 390 genotyped donors, 75% to 90% belonged to the genetic ancestry cluster associated with self-reported Caucasian donors. The study aimed to test whether signatures of past pathogen exposure could be identified by cataloging public T cell receptors. The study profiled the T cell repertoires of 550 to 700 subjects by immunosequencing and related them to cytomegalovirus serostatus. Besides the first cohort of roughly 700 subjects, a separate validation cohort made up of 120 different subjects was used. To predict cytomegalovirus infection status, the study brought together high-throughput TCR immunosequencing, statistical association of individual TCRs with disease status, and machine learning. A later analysis re-analyzed previously published TCR beta repertoires from 666 donors and added high-resolution HLA genotyping to study TCR occurrence patterns. The later analysis used no new phenotypic data to find candidate immune exposures, relying instead on TCR beta sequences and their occurrence across donors. An earlier analysis of 587 of the donors applied high-throughput TCR beta sequencing to assess whether each TCR beta V gene segment acted as functional or pseudogenic. Donor age, sex, ethnicity and CMV serostatus were collected together with the repertoire data. Genome-wide SNP genotypes for about 65% of the 666 donors were used in a later genetic analysis, which treated that subset as a discovery cohort. All discovery cohort repertoires had been generated using a single sequencing platform. HLA typing covered class I and class II loci at four-digit resolution. Typing coverage differed by locus: A, B, C, DRB1 and DQB1 were typed in roughly 620-630 donors, DQA1 in approximately 520, DPA1 in around 580, and DPB1 in about 450. Because of strong linkage in the cohort, a handful of DR-DQ haplotypes were treated as single units for association and clustering. Across some 400 genotyped donors of the cohort, an average of about 250,000 unique TCR beta nucleotide sequences per donor were sequenced, and 15% to 20% of those sequences were non-productive.

In total, over 600 healthy bone marrow donors made up the cohort. At the time of sampling, every cohort member was nominally healthy, though immune exposures that went unrecorded were likely present. The donor tested CMV seronegative and was one of the 352 seronegative cohort members. Each donor provided a peripheral blood sample, and peripheral blood mononuclear cells were used for TCR beta sequencing. The Qiagen DNeasy Blood Extraction Kit was used to extract genomic DNA from the blood cell samples. Summary of the overall study and its limitations: A cluster of highly shared sequence variants was judged likely to be a technical artifact of the sequencing pipeline. A few of the identified cytomegalovirus-associated TCR beta chains were confirmed in vitro to be specific for cytomegalovirus antigens. A total of fewer than 200 TCR beta chains were listed by the study as associated with cytomegalovirus. A later analysis found that HLA-associated TCR beta chains were more clonally expanded and had lower generation probabilities than equally common non-associated chains. Because HLA typing was unavailable for some donors at each locus, only the typed subset was used in association tests. According to a later genetic analysis, donors in an Asian-associated ancestry cluster had fewer N-insertions in productive TCRs than the roughly 700-donor mean. At a false discovery rate of 0.05, a later analysis linked around 15,000 TCR beta sequences to specific HLA alleles. While some public TCRs were present in many individuals, most TCR sequences turned up only very rarely across donors. Because the 87-base-pair reads could not distinguish some IMGT-functional V segments, including TRBV6-2 and TRBV6-3, those segments were excluded. In an earlier analysis of some 500 of the donors, most TCR beta V segments were observed in productive rearrangements about 87% or about 30% of the time, broadly matching IMGT annotations. In a later analysis, the rate of TCR association differed among HLA loci, with DRB1 alleles having the most associated TCRs and HLA-C alleles having the fewest. The earlier analysis of some 560 of the donors excluded approximately 17 rarely observed V segments, including chromosome 9 orphons, because counts were too low. The authors suggested that the approach could potentially be generalized to other disease states and immunological phenotypes. The only immune exposure information available for the cohort was CMV serostatus. Only TCR beta chains were sequenced in this cohort, and the absence of alpha or paired-chain data limited detectable features. Correlated functional status among segregating V segments might be attributable to linkage disequilibrium, but an unknown experimental factor could not be ruled out. A further reported finding was that TCR beta sequences accurately predicted the HLA-A and HLA-B alleles for most subjects in the first cohort. In a later analysis, most CMV-associated TCR beta chains were found to appear HLA-restricted, with HLA associations seemingly driven largely by CMV exposure. The classifier was reported to diagnose cytomegalovirus status with high specificity and sensitivity in both the original and validation cohorts. Several of the top co-occurrence clusters appeared to be linked to parvovirus B19, influenza, CMV and Epstein-Barr virus, according to a later analysis. Presence/absence analyses assumed roughly uniform sequencing depth across donors, an assumption that may not hold. Strong co-occurrence of HLA alleles, especially DR and DQ, made assigning TCR associations to individual alleles difficult. In a later genetic analysis, a missense DCLRE1C variant was associated with V-gene and J-gene trimming of TCR beta chains, and the association was replicated in an independent cohort.

The library was obtained by the immunoSEQ multiplex PCR assay. For the multiplex PCR, a mixture combining 60 forward primers for TCR Vbeta segments and 13 reverse primers for TCR Jbeta segments was used. A multiplex PCR assay on genomic DNA amplified the CDR3 region of rearranged TCR beta genes. Amplified TCR beta libraries were sequenced as 87-base-pair reads on the Illumina HiSeq System. The authors' analysis ran thus. A later analysis tallied tens of millions of unique TCR beta chains across the 666 repertoires, and around 10 million of those chains were shared by two or more donors. To remove PCR and sequencing errors, raw reads were error-corrected and collapsed into unique sequences using a nearest-neighbor algorithm that merged closely related sequences. To assign V, D and J gene segments, CDR3 sequences were aligned to IMGT reference sequences. For a sequence to be retained, a match of at least six nucleotides to both a V gene segment and a J gene segment was required. A rearrangement counted as productive if the CDR3 had no stop codons and remained in frame with V and J, and every other rearrangement counted as non-productive. CDR3 was defined by IMGT convention, running from the second conserved V-encoded cysteine to the conserved J-encoded phenylalanine. Sequences without an unambiguous match to a single V gene segment were excluded from the earlier analysis of 450 to 750 of the donors. In an earlier analysis of approximately 590 of the donors, V segments were called functional above 56.7% productive rearrangements and were called segregating when the between-donor standard deviation exceeded 5%. A statistical classification framework was built for diagnosing cytomegalovirus status from the catalog of TCR beta chain sequences. In a later analysis, V and J genes were assigned by comparing TCR nucleotide sequences against IMGT/GENE-DB human TR gene sequences. A later analysis assigned CDR3 sequences and most-parsimonious VDJ recombination scenarios with the TCRdist pipeline. In a later analysis, every TCR beta chain was defined by the combination of its CDR3 amino acid sequence and its V-gene family, and reads without a unique V-gene family were dropped. To address suspected cross-contamination and a sequencing artifact, a later analysis removed some 620 highly shared, low-generation-probability nucleotide sequences. For each public chain, a later analysis derived a clonal expansion index from normalized ranks of inferred template counts within each repertoire. Generation probabilities in a later analysis came from a VDJ recombination model fitted to out-of-frame rearrangements, and those results were checked against IGoR. Hypergeometric tests were used in a later analysis to score TCR-TCR, TCR-HLA and TCR-CMV co-occurrence, with a repertoire-size bias correction applied to the TCR pairs. To estimate false discovery rates, a later analysis permuted the HLA or CMV assignments 20 times. In a later analysis, co-occurring TCRs were grouped with DBSCAN, and TCRdist sequence similarity was added when clustering was performed within HLA-allele-positive subsets. Repertoires with fewer than 30,000 or more than 120,000 public chains, plus five repertoires with anomalous nucleotide sharing, were excluded from co-occurrence clustering. Drawn from immuneACCESS, this table holds only the in-frame rearrangements with V and J called that TCRdb kept. Clones are partly lost; checked studies trace under half to an unresolved V gene and leave the rest unexplained. For V, J and clone size, that table is used; D and trimming come from the DNA. The sample has 130,000 to 150,000 clones on record, around four fifths of them singletons. The ten largest clonotypes hold over 2.5% of the sample.

As regards this clone: Which antigen it targets is not known. No much larger clone exists at a distance of one base, and base qualities are not known.

The V and J ends are trimmed by 5 bases and 4 bases, leaving 17 bases between them. Based on the germline V gene, the CDR1 and CDR2 sequences are SNHLY and FYNNEI. Including cysteine and phenylalanine, the CDR3 has 15 amino acids. CDR3 DNA is the only sequence kept; it has 45 bases, read in frame from the first base. This TCR was sampled from a female donor in good health and CMV-seronegative. The rearranged segments are TRBV2 and TRBJ1-2; D gene: possibly TRBD1, on 6 matching bases. Sequences were obtained from PBMCs. The nucleotide sequence reads as follows: TGTGCCAGCAGTAGCGGACAGCTTATCTCCTATGGCTACACCTTC. It translates as CASSSGQLISYGYTF.